This TCR beta chain emerged from a study of cytomegalovirus exposure and HLA in healthy donors. PCR used 60 Vbeta primers and 13 Jbeta primers. Authors' methods: It was a later analysis that counted about 80 million unique TCR beta chains, of which some 9.9 million were shared. Data came from immunoSEQ multiplex PCR; TCRdb stores just in-frame clones and leaves some out. V and J calls and clone size follow that table, whereas D and trimming were derived from the DNA. The sample holds tens of thousands of clones; about 74% are singletons and the top ten take around 15%. CDR1 is SGHKS, CDR2 YYEKEE, per germline (reference sequence). The CDR3 has 17 residues. V was clipped by 4 bases and J by 2 bases, with 19 bases between them. Turning to this clone: Its antigen is as yet unknown.

Overall study findings and caveats: Reports described diagnosis of cytomegalovirus status by the classifier as highly specific and sensitive. TCR beta chains numbering some 160 were designated cytomegalovirus-associated. The likely explanation for a cluster of highly shared sequence variants was sequencing artifact.

The receptor comes from a woman between 50 and 59 years old in good health and CMV-seropositive. Sequencing input: PBMCs. This chain joins TRBV5-5 and TRBJ1-5, with a tentative D call TRBD1 (6 bases). As DNA, the CDR3 is TGTGCCAGCAGCCCCGACAGGCAAACATGGGGCAATCAGCCCCAGCATTTT. Translation: CASSPDRQTWGNQPQHF. The full variable domain, in which reference TRBV5-5 and TRBJ1-5 provide the parts outside the CDR3, is DAGVTQSPTHLIKTRGQQVTLRCSPISGHKSVSWYQQVLGQGPQFIFQYYEKEERGRGNFPDRFSARQFPNYSSELNVNALLLGDSALYLCASSPDRQTWGNQPQHFGDGTRLSIL.